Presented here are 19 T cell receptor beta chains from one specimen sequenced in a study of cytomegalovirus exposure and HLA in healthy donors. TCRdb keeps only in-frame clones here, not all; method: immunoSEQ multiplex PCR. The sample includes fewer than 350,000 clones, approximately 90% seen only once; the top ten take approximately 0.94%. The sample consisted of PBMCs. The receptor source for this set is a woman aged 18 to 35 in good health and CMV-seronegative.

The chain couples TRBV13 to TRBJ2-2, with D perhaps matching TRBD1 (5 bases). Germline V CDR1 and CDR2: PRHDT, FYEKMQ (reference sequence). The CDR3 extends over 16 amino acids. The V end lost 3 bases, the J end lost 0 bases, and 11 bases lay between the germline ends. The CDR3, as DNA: TGTGCCAGCAGCTTGGGGCGGCGGTCGAACACCGGGGAGCTGTTTTTT. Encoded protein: CASSLGRRSNTGELFF.

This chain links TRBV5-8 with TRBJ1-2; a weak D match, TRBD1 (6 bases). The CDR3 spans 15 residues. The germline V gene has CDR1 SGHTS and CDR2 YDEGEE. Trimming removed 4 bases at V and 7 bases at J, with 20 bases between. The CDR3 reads CASSHKTGSYSGYTF. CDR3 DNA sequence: TGTGCCAGCAGCCATAAAACAGGGTCATACTCTGGCTACACCTTC.

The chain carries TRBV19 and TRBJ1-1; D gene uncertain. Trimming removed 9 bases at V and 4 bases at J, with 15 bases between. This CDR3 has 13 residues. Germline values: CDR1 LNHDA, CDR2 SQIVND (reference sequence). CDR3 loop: CASSAGRATEAFF. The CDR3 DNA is TGTGCCAGCTCGGCGGGGAGGGCCACTGAAGCTTTCTTT. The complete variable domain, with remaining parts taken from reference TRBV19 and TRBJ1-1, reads DGGITQSPKYLFRKEGQNVTLSCEQNLNHDAMYWYRQDPGQGLRLIYYSQIVNDFQKGDIAEGYSVSREKKESFPLTVTSAQKNPTAFYLCASSAGRATEAFFGQGTRLTVV.

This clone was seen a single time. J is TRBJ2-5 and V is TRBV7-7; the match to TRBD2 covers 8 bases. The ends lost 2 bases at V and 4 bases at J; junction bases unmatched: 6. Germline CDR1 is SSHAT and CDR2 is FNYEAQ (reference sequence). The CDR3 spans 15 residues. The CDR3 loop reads CASSLTAGGRETQYF. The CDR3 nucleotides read TGTGCCAGCAGCTTAACTGCGGGGGGTAGAGAGACCCAGTACTTC. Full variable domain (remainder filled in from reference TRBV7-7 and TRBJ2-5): GAGVSQSPRYKVTKRGQDVTLRCDPISSHATLYWYQQALGQGPEFLTYFNYEAQPDKSGLPSDRFSAERPEGSISTLTIQRTEQRDSAMYRCASSLTAGGRETQYFGPGTRLLVL.

This CDR3 is CASSPTGGGRSYEQYF. The CDR3 DNA sequence: TGTGCCAGCTCACCGACGGGAGGGGGTCGCTCCTACGAGCAGTACTTC. The V and J genes are TRBV18 and TRBJ2-7; TRBD2 aligns across 8 bases. This CDR3 is built from 16 residues. Trimming at V came to 3 bases and at J to 0 bases, leaving 7 bases not matched to a gene. The germline V gene has CDR1 KGHSH and CDR2 LQKENI.

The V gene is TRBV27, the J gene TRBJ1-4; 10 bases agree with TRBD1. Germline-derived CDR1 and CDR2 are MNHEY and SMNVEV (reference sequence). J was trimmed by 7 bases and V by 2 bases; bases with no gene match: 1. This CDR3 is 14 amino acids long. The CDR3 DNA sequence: TGTGCCAGCAGTTTAGGGACAGGGGCTGAAAAACTGTTTTTT. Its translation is CASSLGTGAEKLFF.

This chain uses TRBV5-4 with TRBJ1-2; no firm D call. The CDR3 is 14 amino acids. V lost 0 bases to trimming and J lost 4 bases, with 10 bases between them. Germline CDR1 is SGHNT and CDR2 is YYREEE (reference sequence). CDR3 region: CASSLVAGSYGYTF. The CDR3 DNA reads TGTGCCAGCAGCTTGGTGGCAGGAAGCTATGGCTACACCTTC. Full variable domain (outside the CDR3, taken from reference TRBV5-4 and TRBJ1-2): ETGVTQSPTHLIKTRGQQVTLRCSSQSGHNTVSWYQQALGQGPQFIFQYYREEENGRGNFPPRFSGLQFPNYSSELNVNALELDDSALYLCASSLVAGSYGYTFGSGTRLTVV.

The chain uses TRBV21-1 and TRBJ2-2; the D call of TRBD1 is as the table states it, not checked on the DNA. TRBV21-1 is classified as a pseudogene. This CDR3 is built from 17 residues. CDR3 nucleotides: TGTGCCAGCAGCCGACCCGGGACAGGGAGGGCCACCGGGGAGCTGTTTTTT. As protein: CASSRPGTGRATGELFF.

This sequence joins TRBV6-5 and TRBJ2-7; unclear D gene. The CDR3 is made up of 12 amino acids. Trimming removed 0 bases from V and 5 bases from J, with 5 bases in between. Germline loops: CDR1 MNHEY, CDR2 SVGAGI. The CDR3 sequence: CASSYSGDEQYF. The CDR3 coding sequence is TGTGCCAGCAGTTACTCCGGTGACGAGCAGTACTTC.

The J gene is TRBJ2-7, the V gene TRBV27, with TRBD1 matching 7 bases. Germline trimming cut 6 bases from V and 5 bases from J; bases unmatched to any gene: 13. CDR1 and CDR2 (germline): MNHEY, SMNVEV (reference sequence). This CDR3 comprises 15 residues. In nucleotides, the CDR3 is TGTGCCAGCAGGGCCGCGACAGGGCACTTGAACGAGCAGTACTTC. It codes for CASRAATGHLNEQYF.

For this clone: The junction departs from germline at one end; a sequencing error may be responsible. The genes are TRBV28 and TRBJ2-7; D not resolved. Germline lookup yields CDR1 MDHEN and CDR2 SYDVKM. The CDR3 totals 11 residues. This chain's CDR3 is CASSFGSRPFF. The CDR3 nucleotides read TGTGCCAGCAGTTTTGGTAGTCGCCCCTTCTTC.

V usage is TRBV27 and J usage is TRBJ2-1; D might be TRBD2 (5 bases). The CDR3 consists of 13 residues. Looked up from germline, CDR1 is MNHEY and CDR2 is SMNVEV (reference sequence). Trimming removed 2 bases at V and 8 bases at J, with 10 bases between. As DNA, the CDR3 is TGTGCCAGCAGTTTACAACGGGGTGATGAGCAGTTCTTC. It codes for CASSLQRGDEQFF.

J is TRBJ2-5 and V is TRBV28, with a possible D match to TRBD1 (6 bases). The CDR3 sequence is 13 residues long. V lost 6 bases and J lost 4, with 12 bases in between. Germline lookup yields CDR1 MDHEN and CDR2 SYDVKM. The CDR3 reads CASSPTGRETQYF. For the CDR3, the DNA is TGTGCCAGCAGCCCCACAGGGAGAGAGACCCAGTACTTC.

Here the CDR3 reads CASSTPWEGSTEAFF. The CDR3 DNA sequence: TGTGCCAGCAGCACCCCTTGGGAGGGAAGCACTGAAGCTTTCTTT. This chain links TRBV11-2 with TRBJ1-1; D uncertain. The CDR3 consists of 15 residues. V lost 5 bases to trimming and J lost 4 bases, with 17 bases between them. CDR1 is SGHAT, CDR2 FQNNGV, per germline.

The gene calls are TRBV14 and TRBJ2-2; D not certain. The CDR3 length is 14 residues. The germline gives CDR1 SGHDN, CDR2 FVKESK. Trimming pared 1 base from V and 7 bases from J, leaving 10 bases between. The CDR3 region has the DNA TGTGCCAGCAGCCAAGTAGGCCCGGGCGGGGAGCTGTTTTTT. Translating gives CASSQVGPGGELFF.

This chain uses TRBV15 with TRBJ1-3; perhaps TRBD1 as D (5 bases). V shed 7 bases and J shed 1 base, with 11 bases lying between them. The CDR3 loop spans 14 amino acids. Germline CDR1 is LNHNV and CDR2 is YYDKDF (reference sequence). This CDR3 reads CATKQDVSGNTIYF. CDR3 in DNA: TGTGCCACCAAACAGGACGTATCTGGAAACACCATATATTTT.

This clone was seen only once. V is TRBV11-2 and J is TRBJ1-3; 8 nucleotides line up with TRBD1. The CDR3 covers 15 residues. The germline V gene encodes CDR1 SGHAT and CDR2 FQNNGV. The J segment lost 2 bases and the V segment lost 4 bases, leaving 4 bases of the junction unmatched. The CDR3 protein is CASSSLQGAGNTIYF. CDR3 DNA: TGTGCCAGCAGCTCTCTACAGGGGGCTGGAAACACCATATATTTT.

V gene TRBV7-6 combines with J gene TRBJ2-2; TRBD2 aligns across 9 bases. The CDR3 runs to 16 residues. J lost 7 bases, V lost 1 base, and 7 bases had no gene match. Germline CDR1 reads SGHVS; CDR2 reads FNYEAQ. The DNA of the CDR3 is TGTGCCAGCAGCTTAGATTGGCTAGCGGGAAGCGGGGAGCTGTTTTTT. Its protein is CASSLDWLAGSGELFF.

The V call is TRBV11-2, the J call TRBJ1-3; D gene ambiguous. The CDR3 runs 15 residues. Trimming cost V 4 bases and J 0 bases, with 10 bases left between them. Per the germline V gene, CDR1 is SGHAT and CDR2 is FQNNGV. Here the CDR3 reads CASSYSAASGNTIYF. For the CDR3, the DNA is TGTGCCAGCAGCTACTCTGCTGCCTCTGGAAACACCATATATTTT.